The 9 T cell receptor beta chains listed next were all sequenced from one sample in a study of PD-L1 blockade in urothelial cancer. This table comes from immunoSEQ multiplex PCR, and its TCRdb copy is limited to in-frame clones, with some not included. The profile shows 120,000 or so clones, 86% of them singletons. Specified time point: peripheral blood 6 weeks after treatment start. Here the sequenced sample was PBMCs, taken around atezolizumab (anti-PD-L1) treatment. The source of these receptors is a man in his fifties or sixties with urothelial cancer.

The J gene is TRBJ2-6, the V gene TRBV11-2; D gene ambiguous. Germline CDR1 reads SGHAT; CDR2 reads FQNNGV. The CDR3 sequence is 16 residues long. The V gene lost 1 base and the J gene lost 0 bases, with 7 bases spanning the gap. The CDR3 loop is CASSLVRSSGANVLTF. The CDR3, as DNA: TGTGCCAGCAGCTTAGTACGGAGCTCTGGGGCCAACGTCCTGACTTTC.

The V gene is TRBV2, the J gene TRBJ2-5; 8 bases agree with TRBD2. This CDR3 is 16 amino acids long. J lost 5 bases, V lost 6 bases, and 14 bases had no gene match. CDR1 is SNHLY, CDR2 FYNNEI, per germline. The DNA of the CDR3 is TGTGCCAGCAGAGCCCGGGGGGGAACCCTCGTTGAGACCCAGTACTTC. Translating gives CASRARGGTLVETQYF.

The rearrangement uses TRBV19 and TRBJ2-3, with 9 bases matching TRBD1. CDR3 length: 17 amino acids. Germline V gene data show CDR1 as LNHDA and CDR2 as SQIVND (reference sequence). V gave up 5 bases and J gave up 4 bases; unmatched junction bases: 13. CDR3 nucleotides: TGTGCCAGTAGTGCCCGTACAGGGGGCGCCCCGGCAGATACGCAGTATTTT. This translates into CASSARTGGAPADTQYF.

V is TRBV4-1 and J is TRBJ2-7; D uncertain. Trimming removed 2 bases from V and 5 bases from J, with 13 bases in between. This CDR3 comprises 14 residues. Looked up from germline, CDR1 is MGHRA and CDR2 is YSYEKL. The CDR3 DNA follows: TGCGCCAGCAGCCAACCCCGGATTAGCAACGAGCAGTACTTC. Its translation is CASSQPRISNEQYF.

The chain carries TRBV28 and TRBJ1-5, with 7 bases matching TRBD1. V was clipped by 5 bases and J by 2 bases; unmatched bases: 6. Germline V CDR1 and CDR2: MDHEN, SYDVKM. The CDR3 spans 15 residues. The CDR3 DNA reads TGTGCCAGCAGTGTCAGGGGGTTTGGCAATCAGCCCCAGCATTTT. It translates to CASSVRGFGNQPQHF. The full variable domain, with the rest looked up from reference TRBV28 and TRBJ1-5, is DVKVTQSSRYLVKRTGEKVFLECVQDMDHENMFWYRQDPGLGLRLIYFSYDVKMKEKGDIPEGYSVSREKKERFSLILESASTNQTSMYLCASSVRGFGNQPQHFGDGTRLSIL.

V is TRBV5-1 and J is TRBJ1-2, with D perhaps matching TRBD1 (6 bases). The CDR3 runs 14 residues. Trimming pared 0 bases from V and 4 bases from J, leaving 10 bases between. Germline V gene sequence: CDR1 SGHRS, CDR2 YFSETQ. The DNA of the CDR3 is TGCGCCAGCAGCTTGGATACAGGGCGCTATGGCTACACCTTC. It yields the protein CASSLDTGRYGYTF.

The chain joins TRBV7-3 to TRBJ1-1; the D gene is possibly TRBD1 (6 bases). The CDR3 consists of 16 residues. Germline V lookup: CDR1 SGHTA, CDR2 FQGTGA. V gave up 5 bases and J gave up 5 bases, with 21 bases separating them. The CDR3 region has the DNA TGTGCCAGCAGCCCCCAGACAGGTTACCCGGGGACTGAAGCTTTCTTT. The encoded protein is CASSPQTGYPGTEAFF.

The chain has TRBV28 and TRBJ2-7; TRBD1 aligns across 7 bases. CDR3 length: 14 residues. From germline, CDR1 is MDHEN and CDR2 SYDVKM. V was clipped by 7 bases and J by 1 base; unmatched bases: 7. CDR3: CASTERDRSYEQYF. In nucleotides, the CDR3 is TGTGCCAGCACGGAAAGGGACAGATCCTACGAGCAGTACTTC.

The chain combines TRBV6-1 with TRBJ1-5, with D possibly being TRBD1 (5 bases). The CDR3 is made up of 13 amino acids. Germline values: CDR1 MNHNS, CDR2 SASEGT. V was pared by 6 bases and J by 7 bases, with 13 bases between. The CDR3 loop is CASSRDAGQPQHF. CDR3 in DNA: TGTGCCAGCAGCAGGGACGCGGGGCAGCCCCAGCATTTT.